The 20 T cell receptor beta chains below all came from one sample that was sequenced in a study of monozygotic twins with inflammatory bowel disease (dated by TCRdb to the late 2010s). Library generation was performed with 5' RACE. The sequencer was an Illumina HiSeq 2500. Reprocessed by TCRdb, the reads give a single entry per CDR3 protein sequence, without DNA. The table kept for this sample lists around 380,000 distinct CDR3 sequences. Approximately 2.3% of the sample rests with the top ten. Sequenced sample: blood. These receptors came from a human donor with ulcerative colitis or Crohn's disease, or a healthy co-twin of an affected twin (not recorded which).

The chain joins TRBV20-1 to TRBJ1-6. CDR3 size: 15 residues. CDR1 and CDR2 (germline): DFQATT, SNEGSKA (reference sequence). CDR3: CSALTPARMNSPLHF.

V usage is TRBV5-5 and J usage is TRBJ2-7. Germline V lookup: CDR1 SGHKS, CDR2 YYEKEE (reference sequence). The CDR3 sequence is 15 residues long. The CDR3 is CASSLAWDGSYEQYF.

This chain joins TRBV4-3 and TRBJ2-7; the TCRdb D gene call, TRBD2, has no DNA to confirm it. This CDR3 comprises 16 residues. Per germline, CDR1 LGHNA and CDR2 YSLEER. The CDR3 sequence: CASSQGGGSGSYEQYF.

This chain joins TRBV6-5 and TRBJ2-7; TCRdb's D call of TRBD1 is untestable without DNA. The CDR3 runs to 17 residues. From germline, CDR1 is MNHEY and CDR2 SVGAGI. CDR3 in amino acids: CASSYDRDRVVSHEQYF.

V gene TRBV30 combines with J gene TRBJ1-1. This CDR3 spans 14 amino acids. CDR1 and CDR2 (germline): GTSNPN, SVGIG (reference sequence). The CDR3 sequence: CAWSGAIMNTEAFF.

This CDR3 reads CAWSVNSGGAYEQYF. The chain joins TRBV30 to TRBJ2-7; TCRdb returns TRBD2, unconfirmable since there is no DNA. This CDR3 is built from 15 residues. CDR1 GTSNPN and CDR2 SVGIG come from the germline V gene (reference sequence).

The chain combines TRBV7-2 with TRBJ2-2. The CDR3 length is 16 residues. CDR1 and CDR2 from the germline V gene are SGHTA and FQGNSA. CDR3 region: CASSPPGSGYTGELFF.

V usage is TRBV7-2 and J usage is TRBJ2-5; the D call of TRBD2 rests on TCRdb alone, since no DNA is present to check it. The CDR3 has 13 residues. Germline values: CDR1 SGHTA, CDR2 FQGNSA. The CDR3 is CASSLGRIETQYF.

The chain employs TRBV12-3 or TRBV12-4 and TRBJ2-7; absent DNA, TCRdb's TRBD1 call cannot be checked. The CDR3 contains 14 residues. The CDR3 reads CASTTTGTAYEQYF.

The chain combines TRBV6-1 with TRBJ2-2; lacking DNA, the TRBD1 call made by TCRdb goes unchecked. The CDR3 has 16 amino acids. Germline V lookup: CDR1 MNHNS, CDR2 SASEGT. CDR3 loop: CASRFIGGQDTGELFF.

The rearrangement joins TRBV12-3 or TRBV12-4 to TRBJ2-2; TCRdb picks TRBD2, but there is no DNA to check that call. There are 19 residues in the CDR3. CDR3 loop: CASSLALLRGGPNTGELFF.

This chain links TRBV25-1 with TRBJ1-4; TCRdb selects TRBD1, and the lack of DNA leaves this call unchecked. Per the germline V gene, CDR1 is MGHDK and CDR2 is SYGVNS. The length of the CDR3 is 14 residues. The CDR3 sequence: CASTPFPPLEKLFF.

The chain carries TRBV27 and TRBJ2-7; TCRdb's D call, TRBD1, is unchecked because there is no DNA. The CDR3 spans 13 residues. The germline V gene has CDR1 MNHEY and CDR2 SMNVEV (reference sequence). CDR3 loop: CASSSQGGYEQYF.

The chain's CDR3 is CASSEGLAGVEQFF. The gene calls are TRBV5-6 and TRBJ2-1; the D call from TCRdb, TRBD2, cannot be confirmed without DNA. The germline V gene has CDR1 SGHDT and CDR2 YYEEEE. The length of the CDR3 is 14 residues.

The CDR3 loop reads CATSLAGEPTDTQYF. The chain recombines TRBV6-1 with TRBJ2-3; TCRdb gives TRBD2 as the D gene, but with no DNA this cannot be confirmed. Germline V gene lookup returns CDR1 MNHNS and CDR2 SASEGT. The CDR3 length is 15 residues.

The rearrangement uses TRBV5-1 and TRBJ2-3; TCRdb lists TRBD1, though no DNA is available to test this call. This CDR3 comprises 17 residues. Germline V gene lookup returns CDR1 SGHRS and CDR2 YFSETQ. CDR3 protein: CASSLDLLQGLTDTQYF.

The rearrangement joins TRBV12-3 or TRBV12-4 to TRBJ1-5. The CDR3 is 15 amino acids. Here the CDR3 reads CASSLGGIGNQPQHF.

The chain uses TRBV28 and TRBJ2-7; TCRdb calls TRBD1, which cannot be checked without DNA. CDR3 length: 14 amino acids. Per germline, CDR1 MDHEN and CDR2 SYDVKM. The chain's CDR3 is CASTYGTGVSEQYF.

The chain joins TRBV12-3 or TRBV12-4 to TRBJ1-5; TCRdb's D call of TRBD1 is untestable without DNA. The CDR3 has 16 amino acids. The CDR3 region is CASSVTGLGSNQPQHF.

The V and J genes are TRBV12-3 or TRBV12-4 and TRBJ1-2. This CDR3 has 14 amino acids. The CDR3 protein is CASSFSQSRKGYTF.